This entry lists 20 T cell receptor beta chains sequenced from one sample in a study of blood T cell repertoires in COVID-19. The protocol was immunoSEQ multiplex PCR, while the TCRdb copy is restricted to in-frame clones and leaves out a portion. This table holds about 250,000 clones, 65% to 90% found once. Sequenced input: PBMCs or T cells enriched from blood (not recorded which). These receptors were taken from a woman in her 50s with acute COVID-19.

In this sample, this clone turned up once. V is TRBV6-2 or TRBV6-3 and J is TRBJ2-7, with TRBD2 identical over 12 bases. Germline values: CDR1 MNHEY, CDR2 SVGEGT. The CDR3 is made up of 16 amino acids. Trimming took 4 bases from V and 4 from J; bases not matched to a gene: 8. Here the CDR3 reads CASSSTGLAGLYEQYF. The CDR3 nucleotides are TGTGCCAGCAGTTCAACCGGACTAGCGGGGTTGTACGAGCAGTACTTC.

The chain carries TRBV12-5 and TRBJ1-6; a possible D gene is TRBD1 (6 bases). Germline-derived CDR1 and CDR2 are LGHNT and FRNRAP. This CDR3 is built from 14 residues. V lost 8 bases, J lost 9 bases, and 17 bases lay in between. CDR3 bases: TGTGCTAGTAGGATCGGGGGGGCAGGTTCACCCCTCCACTTT. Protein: CASRIGGAGSPLHF.

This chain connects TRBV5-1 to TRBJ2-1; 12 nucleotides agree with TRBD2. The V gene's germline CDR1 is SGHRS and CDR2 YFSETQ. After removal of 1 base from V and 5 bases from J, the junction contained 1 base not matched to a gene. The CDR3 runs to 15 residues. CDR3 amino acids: CASSLTSGGHNEQFF. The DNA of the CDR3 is TGCGCCAGCAGCTTGACTAGCGGGGGGCACAATGAGCAGTTCTTC. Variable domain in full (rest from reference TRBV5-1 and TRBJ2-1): KAGVTQTPRYLIKTRGQQVTLSCSPISGHRSVSWYQQTPGQGLQFLFEYFSETQRNKGNFPGRFSGRQFSNSRSEMNVSTLELGDSALYLCASSLTSGGHNEQFFGPGTRLTVL.

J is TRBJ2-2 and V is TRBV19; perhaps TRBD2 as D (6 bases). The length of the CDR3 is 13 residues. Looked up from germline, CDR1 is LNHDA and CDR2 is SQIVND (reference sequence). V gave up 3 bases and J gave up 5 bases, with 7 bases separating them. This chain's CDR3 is CASSIGGTGELFF. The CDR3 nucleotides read TGTGCCAGTAGTATTGGAGGGACCGGGGAGCTGTTTTTT.

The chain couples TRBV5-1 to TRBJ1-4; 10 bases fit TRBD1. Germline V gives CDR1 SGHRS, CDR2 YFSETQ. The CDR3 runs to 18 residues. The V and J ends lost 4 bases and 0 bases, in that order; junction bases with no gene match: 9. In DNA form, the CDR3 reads TGCGCCAGCAGCGACCGGGACAGGGGATACCCAACTAATGAAAAACTGTTTTTT. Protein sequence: CASSDRDRGYPTNEKLFF.

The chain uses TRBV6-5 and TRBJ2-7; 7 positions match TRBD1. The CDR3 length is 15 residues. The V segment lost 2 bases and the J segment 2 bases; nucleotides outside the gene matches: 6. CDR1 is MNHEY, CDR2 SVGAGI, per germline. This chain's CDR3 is CASSYVGTATYEQYF. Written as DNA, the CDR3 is TGTGCCAGCAGTTACGTCGGGACAGCGACCTACGAGCAGTACTTC.

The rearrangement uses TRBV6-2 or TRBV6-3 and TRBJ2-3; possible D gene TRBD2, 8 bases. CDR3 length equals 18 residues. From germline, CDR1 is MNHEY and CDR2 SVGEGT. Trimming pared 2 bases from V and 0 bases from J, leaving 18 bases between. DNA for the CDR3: TGTGCCAGCAGTTACCCCGGGAGGGGGCCAGCTAGCACAGATACGCAGTATTTT. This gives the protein CASSYPGRGPASTDTQYF.

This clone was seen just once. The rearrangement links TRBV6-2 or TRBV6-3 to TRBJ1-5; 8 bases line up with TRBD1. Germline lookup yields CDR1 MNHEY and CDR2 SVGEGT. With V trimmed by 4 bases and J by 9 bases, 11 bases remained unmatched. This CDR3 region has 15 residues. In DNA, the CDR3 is TGTGCCAGCAGTTCTCACACAGGGGGGTCCCGGCCCCAGCATTTT. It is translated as CASSSHTGGSRPQHF.

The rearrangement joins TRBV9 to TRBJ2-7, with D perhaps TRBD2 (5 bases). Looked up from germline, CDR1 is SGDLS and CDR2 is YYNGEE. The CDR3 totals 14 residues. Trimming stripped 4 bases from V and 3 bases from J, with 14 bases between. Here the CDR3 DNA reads TGTGCCAGCAGCCCCCCCTCTCGGGGCTACGAGCAGTACTTC. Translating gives CASSPPSRGYEQYF.

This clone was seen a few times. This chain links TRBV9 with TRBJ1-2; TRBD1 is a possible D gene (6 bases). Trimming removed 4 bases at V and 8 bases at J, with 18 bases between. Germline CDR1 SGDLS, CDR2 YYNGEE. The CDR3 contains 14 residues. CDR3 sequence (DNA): TGTGCCAGCAGCCCGGGGGGGGGCGCGGAAGGCTACACCTTC. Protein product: CASSPGGGAEGYTF.

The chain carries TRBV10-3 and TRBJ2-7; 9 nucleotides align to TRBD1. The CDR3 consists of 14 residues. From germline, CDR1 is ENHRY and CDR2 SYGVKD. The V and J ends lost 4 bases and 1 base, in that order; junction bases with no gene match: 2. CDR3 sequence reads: CAISGTGDSYEQYF. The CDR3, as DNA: TGTGCCATCAGTGGGACAGGGGATTCCTACGAGCAGTACTTC.

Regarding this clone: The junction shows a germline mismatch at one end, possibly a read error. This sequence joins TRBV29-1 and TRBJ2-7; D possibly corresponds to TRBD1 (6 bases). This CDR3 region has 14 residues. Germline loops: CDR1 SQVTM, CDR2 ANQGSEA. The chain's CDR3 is CSVEGTPSSYEQYF. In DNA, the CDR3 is TGCAGCGTGGAAGGGACACCGAGCTCCTACGAGCAGTACTTC.

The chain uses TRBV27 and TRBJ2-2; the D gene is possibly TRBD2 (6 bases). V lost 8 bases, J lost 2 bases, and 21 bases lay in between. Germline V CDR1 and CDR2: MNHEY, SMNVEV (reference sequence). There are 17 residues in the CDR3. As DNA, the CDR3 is TGTGCCAGCCTCCGTCGTGGGTTGGGAGGAAACACCGGGGAGCTGTTTTTT. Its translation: CASLRRGLGGNTGELFF.

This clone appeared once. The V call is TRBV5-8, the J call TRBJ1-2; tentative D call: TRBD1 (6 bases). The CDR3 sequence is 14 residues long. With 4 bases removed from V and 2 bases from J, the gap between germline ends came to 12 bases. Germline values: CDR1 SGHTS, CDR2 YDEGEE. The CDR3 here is CASSPSTGNYGYTF. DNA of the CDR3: TGTGCCAGCAGCCCATCTACAGGGAACTATGGCTACACCTTC.

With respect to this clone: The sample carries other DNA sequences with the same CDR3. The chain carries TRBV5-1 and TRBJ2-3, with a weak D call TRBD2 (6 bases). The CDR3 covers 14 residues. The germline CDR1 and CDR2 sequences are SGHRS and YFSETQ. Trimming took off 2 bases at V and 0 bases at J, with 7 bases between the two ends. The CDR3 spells CASSLGTSTDTQYF. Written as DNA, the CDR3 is TGCGCCAGCAGCTTAGGGACTAGCACAGATACGCAGTATTTT.

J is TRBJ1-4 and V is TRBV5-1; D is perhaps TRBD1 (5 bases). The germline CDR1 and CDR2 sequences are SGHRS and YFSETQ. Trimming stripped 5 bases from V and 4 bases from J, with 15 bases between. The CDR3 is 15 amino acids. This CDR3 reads CASSRLDTRNEKLFF. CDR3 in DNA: TGCGCCAGCAGTCGTTTGGACACACGTAATGAAAAACTGTTTTTT.

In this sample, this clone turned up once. This CDR3 is CASSLQGHYGYTF. The CDR3 nucleotides read TGTGCCAGCAGTCTACAGGGACACTATGGCTACACCTTC. The chain employs TRBV25-1 and TRBJ1-2; D might be TRBD1 (6 bases). CDR1 is MGHDK and CDR2 is SYGVNS in the germline V gene. The CDR3 covers 13 residues. Trimming cost V 5 bases and J 3 bases, with 10 bases left between them.

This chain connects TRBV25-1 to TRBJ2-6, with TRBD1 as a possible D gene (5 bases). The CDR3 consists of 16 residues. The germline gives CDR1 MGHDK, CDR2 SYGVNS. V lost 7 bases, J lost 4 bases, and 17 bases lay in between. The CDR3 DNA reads TGTGCCAGCAAACCAACGTGGGGCGAAGGGGCCAACGTCCTGACTTTC. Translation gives CASKPTWGEGANVLTF.

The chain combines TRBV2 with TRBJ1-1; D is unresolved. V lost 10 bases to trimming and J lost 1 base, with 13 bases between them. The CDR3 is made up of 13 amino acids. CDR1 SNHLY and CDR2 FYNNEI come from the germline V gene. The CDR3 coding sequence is TGTGCCAACTCTTTTACAGAGAACACTGAAGCTTTCTTT. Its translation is CANSFTENTEAFF.

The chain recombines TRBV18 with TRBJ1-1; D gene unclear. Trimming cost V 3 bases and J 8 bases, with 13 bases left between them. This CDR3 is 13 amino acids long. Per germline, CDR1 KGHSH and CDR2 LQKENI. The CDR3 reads CASSPTSGNEAFF. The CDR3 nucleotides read TGTGCCAGCTCACCCACTTCCGGGAACGAAGCTTTCTTT.